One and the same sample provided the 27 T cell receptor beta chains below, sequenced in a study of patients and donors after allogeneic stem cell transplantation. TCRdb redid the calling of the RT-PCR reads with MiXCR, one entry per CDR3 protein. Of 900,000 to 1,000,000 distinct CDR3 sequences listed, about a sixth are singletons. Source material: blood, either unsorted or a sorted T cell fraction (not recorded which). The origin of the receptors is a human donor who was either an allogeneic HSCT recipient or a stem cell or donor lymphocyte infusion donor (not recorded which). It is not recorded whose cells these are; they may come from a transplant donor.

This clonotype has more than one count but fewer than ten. The CDR3, as DNA: TGTGCCAGCAGCTTCAAGTCCAGAGTCGGTGCAGATACGCAGTATTTT. Translating it yields CASSFKSRVGADTQYF. The rearrangement joins TRBV7-9 to TRBJ2-3; D gene unclear. This CDR3 spans 16 amino acids. The germline V gene has CDR1 SEHNR and CDR2 FQNEAQ (reference sequence). Trimming pared 3 bases from V and 4 bases from J, leaving 17 bases between.

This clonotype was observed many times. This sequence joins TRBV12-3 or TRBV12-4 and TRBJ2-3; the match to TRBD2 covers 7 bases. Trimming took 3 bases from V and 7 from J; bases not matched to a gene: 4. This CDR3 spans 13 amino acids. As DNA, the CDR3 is TGTGCCAGCAGTTTGGCTAGCGGCAATACGCAGTATTTT. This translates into CASSLASGNTQYF.

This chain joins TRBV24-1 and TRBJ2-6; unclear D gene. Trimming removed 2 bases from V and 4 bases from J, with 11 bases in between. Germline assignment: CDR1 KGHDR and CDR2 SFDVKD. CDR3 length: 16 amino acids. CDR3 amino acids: CATSDSGRPGANVLTF. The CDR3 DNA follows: TGTGCCACCAGTGATTCAGGACGGCCCGGGGCCAACGTCCTGACTTTC.

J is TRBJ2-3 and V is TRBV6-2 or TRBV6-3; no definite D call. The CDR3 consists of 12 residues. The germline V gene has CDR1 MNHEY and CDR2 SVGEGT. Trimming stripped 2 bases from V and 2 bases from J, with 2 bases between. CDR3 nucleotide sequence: TGTGCCAGCAGTTACATCACAGATACGCAGTATTTT. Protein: CASSYITDTQYF.

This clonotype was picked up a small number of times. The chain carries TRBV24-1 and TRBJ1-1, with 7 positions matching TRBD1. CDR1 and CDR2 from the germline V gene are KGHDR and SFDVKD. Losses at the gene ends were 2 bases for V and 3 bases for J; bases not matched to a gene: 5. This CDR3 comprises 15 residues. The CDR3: CATSDSGRGYTEAFF. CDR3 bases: TGTGCCACCAGTGATTCGGGCAGGGGGTACACTGAAGCTTTCTTT.

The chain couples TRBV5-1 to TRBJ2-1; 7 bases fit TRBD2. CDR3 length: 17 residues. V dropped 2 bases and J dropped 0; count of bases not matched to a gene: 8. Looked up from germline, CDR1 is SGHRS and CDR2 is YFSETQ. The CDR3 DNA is TGCGCCAGCAGCTTTGACGCTAGCGGAAGCTCCTACAATGAGCAGTTCTTC. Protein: CASSFDASGSSYNEQFF.

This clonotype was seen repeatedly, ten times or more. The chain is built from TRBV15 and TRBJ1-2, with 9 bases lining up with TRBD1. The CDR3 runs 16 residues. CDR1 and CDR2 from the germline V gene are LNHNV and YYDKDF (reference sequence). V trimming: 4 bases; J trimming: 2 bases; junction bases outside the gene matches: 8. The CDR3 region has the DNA TGTGCCACCAGCACAAAGGGACAGGGAGAAAACTATGGCTACACCTTC. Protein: CATSTKGQGENYGYTF.

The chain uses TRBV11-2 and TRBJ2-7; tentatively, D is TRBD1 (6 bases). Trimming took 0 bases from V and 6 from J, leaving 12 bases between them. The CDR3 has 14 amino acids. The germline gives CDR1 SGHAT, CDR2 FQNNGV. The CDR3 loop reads CASSLENRVLEQYF. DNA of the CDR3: TGTGCCAGCAGCTTAGAGAACAGGGTTCTCGAGCAGTACTTC.

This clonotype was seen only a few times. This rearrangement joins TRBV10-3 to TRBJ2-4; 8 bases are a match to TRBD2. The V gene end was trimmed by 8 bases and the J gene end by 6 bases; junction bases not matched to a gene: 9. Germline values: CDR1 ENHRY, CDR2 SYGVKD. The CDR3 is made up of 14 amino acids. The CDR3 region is CAIRGSGNGNIQYF. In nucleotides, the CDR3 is TGTGCCATCCGCGGTAGCGGGAACGGAAACATTCAGTACTTC.

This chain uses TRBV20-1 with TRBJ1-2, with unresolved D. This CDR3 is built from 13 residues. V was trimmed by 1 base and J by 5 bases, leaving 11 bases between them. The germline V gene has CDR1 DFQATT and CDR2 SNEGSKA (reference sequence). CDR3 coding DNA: TGCAGTGCTAGAGCGGGAGAAAGATATGGCTACACCTTC. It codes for CSARAGERYGYTF.

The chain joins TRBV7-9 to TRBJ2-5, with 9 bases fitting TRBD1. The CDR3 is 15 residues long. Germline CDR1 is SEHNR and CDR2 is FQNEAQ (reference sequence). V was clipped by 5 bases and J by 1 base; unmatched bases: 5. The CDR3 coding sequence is TGTGCCAGCAGCGCGGGACAGGGCGTCCAAGAGACCCAGTACTTC. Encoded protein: CASSAGQGVQETQYF.

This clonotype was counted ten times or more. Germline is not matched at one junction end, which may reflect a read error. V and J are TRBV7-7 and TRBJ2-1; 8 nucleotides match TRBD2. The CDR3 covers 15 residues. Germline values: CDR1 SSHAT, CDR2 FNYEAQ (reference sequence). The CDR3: CASSISGDSYNEQFF. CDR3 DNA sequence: TGTGCTAGCAGCATTAGCGGGGATTCCTACAATGAGCAGTTCTTC.

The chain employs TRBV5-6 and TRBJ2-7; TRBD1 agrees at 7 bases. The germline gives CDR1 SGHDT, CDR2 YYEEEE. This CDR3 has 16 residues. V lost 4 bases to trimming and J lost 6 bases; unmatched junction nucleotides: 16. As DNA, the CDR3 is TGTGCCAGCAGCCCCCCCCCGACAGGGCAATCACGCGAGCAGTACTTC. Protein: CASSPPPTGQSREQYF.

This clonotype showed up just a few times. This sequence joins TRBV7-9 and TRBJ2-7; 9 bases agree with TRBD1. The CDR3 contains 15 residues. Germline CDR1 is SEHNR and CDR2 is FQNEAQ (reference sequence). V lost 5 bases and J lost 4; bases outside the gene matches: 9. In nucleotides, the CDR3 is TGTGCCAGCAGCATGGGTTCCGGGACAGGGTACGAGCAGTACTTC. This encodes CASSMGSGTGYEQYF.

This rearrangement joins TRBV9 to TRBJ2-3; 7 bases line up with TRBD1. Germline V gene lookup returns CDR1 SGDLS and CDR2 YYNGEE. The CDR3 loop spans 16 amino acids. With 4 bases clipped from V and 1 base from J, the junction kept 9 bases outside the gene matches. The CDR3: CASSPEGALRTDTQYF. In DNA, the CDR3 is TGTGCCAGCAGCCCAGAGGGGGCGCTTCGCACAGATACGCAGTATTTT.

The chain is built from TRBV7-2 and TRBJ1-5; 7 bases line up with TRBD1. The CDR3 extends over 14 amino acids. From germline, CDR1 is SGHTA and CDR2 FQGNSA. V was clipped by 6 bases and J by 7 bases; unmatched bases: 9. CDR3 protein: CASSYRQGEQPQHF. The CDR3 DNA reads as TGTGCCAGCAGTTATAGACAGGGAGAACAGCCCCAGCATTTT.

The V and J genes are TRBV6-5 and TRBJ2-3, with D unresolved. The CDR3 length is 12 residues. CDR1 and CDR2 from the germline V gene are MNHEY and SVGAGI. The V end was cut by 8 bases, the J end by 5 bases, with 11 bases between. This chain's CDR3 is CASRSTVDTQYF. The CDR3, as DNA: TGTGCCAGCCGGAGTACGGTAGATACGCAGTATTTT.

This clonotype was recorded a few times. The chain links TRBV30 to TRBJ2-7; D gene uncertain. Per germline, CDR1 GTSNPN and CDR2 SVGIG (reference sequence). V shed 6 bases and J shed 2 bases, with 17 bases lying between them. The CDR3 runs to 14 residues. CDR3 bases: TGTGCCTGTCCCCATGGACGGTTTCCCTACGAGCAGTACTTC. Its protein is CACPHGRFPYEQYF.

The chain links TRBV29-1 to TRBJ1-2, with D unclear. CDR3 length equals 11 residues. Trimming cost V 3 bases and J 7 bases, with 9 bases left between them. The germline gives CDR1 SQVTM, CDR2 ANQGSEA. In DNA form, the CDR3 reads TGCAGCGTTGATTCCAGGATTGGCTACACCTTC. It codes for CSVDSRIGYTF.

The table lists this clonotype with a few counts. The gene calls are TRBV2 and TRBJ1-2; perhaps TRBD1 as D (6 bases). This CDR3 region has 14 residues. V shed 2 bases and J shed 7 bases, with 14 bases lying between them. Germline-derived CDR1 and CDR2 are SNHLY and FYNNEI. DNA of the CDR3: TGTGCCAGCAGTGAAAACCGACAGGTGCTTGGCTACACCTTC. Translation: CASSENRQVLGYTF. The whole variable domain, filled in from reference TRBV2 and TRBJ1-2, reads EPEVTQTPSHQVTQMGQEVILRCVPISNHLYFYWYRQILGQKVEFLVSFYNNEISEKSEIFDDQFSVERPDGSNFTLKIRSTKLEDSAMYFCASSENRQVLGYTFGSGTRLTVV.

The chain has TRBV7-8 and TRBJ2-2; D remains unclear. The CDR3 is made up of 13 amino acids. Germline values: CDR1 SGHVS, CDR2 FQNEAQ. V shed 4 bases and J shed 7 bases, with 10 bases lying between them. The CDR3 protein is CASSWDRNGELFF. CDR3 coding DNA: TGTGCCAGCAGCTGGGATAGGAACGGGGAGCTGTTTTTT.

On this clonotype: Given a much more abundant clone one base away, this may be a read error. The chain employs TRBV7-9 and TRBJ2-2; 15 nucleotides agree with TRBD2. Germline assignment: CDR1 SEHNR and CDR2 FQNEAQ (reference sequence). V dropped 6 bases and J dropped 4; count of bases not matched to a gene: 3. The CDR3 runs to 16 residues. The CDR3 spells CASRPGLAGGTGELFF. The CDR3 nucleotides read TGTGCCAGCAGGCCGGGACTAGCGGGAGGCACCGGGGAGCTGTTTTTT. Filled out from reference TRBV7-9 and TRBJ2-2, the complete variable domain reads DTGVSQNPRHKITKRGQNVTFRCDPISEHNRLYWYRQTLGQGPEFLTYFQNEAQLEKSRLLSDRFSAERPKGSFSTLEIQRTEQGDSAMYLCASRPGLAGGTGELFFGEGSRLTVL.

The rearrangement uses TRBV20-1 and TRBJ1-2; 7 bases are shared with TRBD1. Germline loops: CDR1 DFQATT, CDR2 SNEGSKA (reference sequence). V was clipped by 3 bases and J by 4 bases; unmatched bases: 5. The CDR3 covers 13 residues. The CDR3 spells CSARTDRTYGYTF. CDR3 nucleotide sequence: TGCAGTGCTAGGACGGACAGGACCTATGGCTACACCTTC.

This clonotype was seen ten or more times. CDR3 region: CASSQVRGNYGYTF. In nucleotides, the CDR3 is TGTGCCAGCAGCCAAGTTCGGGGGAACTATGGCTACACCTTC. The V call is TRBV3-1, the J call TRBJ1-2, with D tentatively TRBD1 (5 bases). This CDR3 spans 14 amino acids. CDR1 is LGHDT, CDR2 YNNKEL, per germline (reference sequence). Trimming removed 1 base at V and 2 bases at J, with 8 bases between.

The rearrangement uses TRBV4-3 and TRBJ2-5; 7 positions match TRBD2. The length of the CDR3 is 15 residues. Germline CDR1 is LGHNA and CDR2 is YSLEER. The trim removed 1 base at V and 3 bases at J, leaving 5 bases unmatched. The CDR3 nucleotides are TGCGCCAGCAGCCAAGGGACTAGTAGTGAAGAGACCCAGTACTTC. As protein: CASSQGTSSEETQYF.

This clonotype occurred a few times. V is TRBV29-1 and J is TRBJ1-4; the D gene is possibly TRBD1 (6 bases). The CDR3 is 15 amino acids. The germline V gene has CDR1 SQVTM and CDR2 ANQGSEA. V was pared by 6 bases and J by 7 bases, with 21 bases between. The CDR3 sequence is CSVAESWGLGEKLFF. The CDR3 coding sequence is TGCAGCGTCGCAGAGAGTTGGGGGCTTGGTGAAAAACTGTTTTTT.

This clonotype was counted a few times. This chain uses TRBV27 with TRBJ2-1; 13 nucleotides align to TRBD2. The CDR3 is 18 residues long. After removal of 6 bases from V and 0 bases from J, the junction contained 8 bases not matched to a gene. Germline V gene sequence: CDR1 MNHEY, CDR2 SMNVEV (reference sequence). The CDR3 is CASRLRLAGGSSYNEQFF. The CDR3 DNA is TGTGCCAGCAGGCTTCGACTAGCGGGAGGTAGCTCCTACAATGAGCAGTTCTTC.